The sequence of this TCR beta chain was determined in a study of blood T cells in healthy people across ages. General study points: Long-lived and aged donors differed, with more naive CD4+ cells and higher diversity in the long-lived.

As regards this clonotype: As yet, its antigen is unknown.

This CDR3 has 15 residues. The germline gives CDR1 LNHNV, CDR2 YYDKDF (reference sequence). The J segment lost 2 bases and the V segment lost 3 bases, leaving 4 bases of the junction unmatched. Sample-barcoded 5' priming and a J-beta primer mix drove a second PCR of roughly 7 to 11 cycles. TCRdb processed the 5' RACE reads anew with MiXCR; each CDR3 protein has one entry. The sample records roughly 1,500,000 distinct CDR3 sequences, about 43% being singletons. The sequenced material came from blood. The source of this sequence is a woman aged 18-29 years in good health. The chain recombines TRBV15 with TRBJ2-7, with 10 bases fitting TRBD1. CDR3 loop: CATSSSGTGAYEQYF. The CDR3 DNA sequence: TGTGCCACCAGCAGCTCCGGGACAGGGGCCTACGAGCAGTACTTC. The full variable domain, its missing parts supplied by reference TRBV15 and TRBJ2-7, is DAMVIQNPRYQVTQFGKPVTLSCSQTLNHNVMYWYQQKSSQAPKLLFHYYDKDFNNEADTPDNFQSRRPNTSFCFLDIRSPGLGDTAMYLCATSSSGTGAYEQYFGPGTRLTVT.